These T cell receptor beta chains were read from a single sample in a study of T cell responses to AZD1222 COVID-19 vaccine. TCRdb's copy holds only in-frame clones and misses some; the assay was immunoSEQ multiplex PCR. The sample lists roughly 100,000 clones, roughly 86% seen once, with 3% to 3.5% in the top ten. Here the sequenced sample was peripheral blood, taken 28 days after the second dose of the MenACWY control vaccine. These receptor sequences come from an adult who received the MenACWY meningococcal vaccine as a control. Both conserved end residues are trimmed from each CDR3.

v_call: TRBV4-1
cdr3_aa: ASSQEGLSTDTQY

v_call: TRBV5-6
cdr3_aa: ASRGTGGVYEQY

v_call: TRBV18
cdr3_aa: ASSPQGLNTEAF

v_call: TRBV15
cdr3_aa: ATSRGGRTETQY

v_call: TRBV6-4
cdr3_aa: ASTQQRTGDQPQH

v_call: TRBV6-5
cdr3_aa: ASSLRQGNQPQH

v_call: TRBV10-1
cdr3_aa: ASSPNRGATEAF

v_call: TRBV29-1
cdr3_aa: SAGHGANVLT

v_call: TRBV30
cdr3_aa: AWSGASNEKLF

v_call: TRBV27
cdr3_aa: ASSLSGDRYGYT

v_call: TRBV28
cdr3_aa: ASRDRILNTEAF

v_call: TRBV29-1
cdr3_aa: SVLITGEGEAF

v_call: TRBV11-2
cdr3_aa: ASTLHLGGRGTGELF

v_call: TRBV7-2
cdr3_aa: ASSPGLNEQY

v_call: TRBV28
cdr3_aa: ASSLFSLTGANVLT

v_call: TRBV19
cdr3_aa: ASRFAGTGKSNEAF

v_call: TRBV3-1/TRBV3-2
cdr3_aa: ASSQGPNQPQH

v_call: TRBV18
cdr3_aa: ASSPTQKGEKLF

v_call: TRBV27
cdr3_aa: ASSPATGGYEQY

v_call: TRBV7-2
cdr3_aa: ASRVEGTNSPLH

v_call: TRBV7-2
cdr3_aa: ASSELTTYEQY

v_call: TRBV19
cdr3_aa: ATGPYGGYT

v_call: TRBV12-3/TRBV12-4
cdr3_aa: ASSHNNEQF

v_call: TRBV7-9
cdr3_aa: ASSSTGSGYT

v_call: TRBV7-2
cdr3_aa: ASSLVPGHEQF

v_call: TRBV30
cdr3_aa: ACYRDRGRRGANVLT

v_call: TRBV11-2
cdr3_aa: ASSLVFPGPQH

v_call: TRBV25-1
cdr3_aa: ASSGQASLNTEAF

v_call: TRBV7-2
cdr3_aa: ASSFDRASYEQY

v_call: TRBV19
cdr3_aa: ASSSQQGRTEAF

v_call: TRBV7-8
cdr3_aa: ASSLATSNYGYT

v_call: TRBV10-2
cdr3_aa: ASSPGQDGYGYT

v_call: TRBV28
cdr3_aa: ASSFQDRGANVLT

v_call: TRBV5-1
cdr3_aa: ASSQARGQGHGYT

v_call: TRBV7-6
cdr3_aa: ASSSSRPSGGQETQY

v_call: TRBV5-4
cdr3_aa: ASSPSGLAGRYEQF

v_call: TRBV19
cdr3_aa: ASSIGSTTGGYYVDTETF

v_call: TRBV2
cdr3_aa: ASTRERGRGETQY

v_call: TRBV5-4
cdr3_aa: ASSLSLAGGQGTGELF

v_call: TRBV19
cdr3_aa: ASSPIGSGDNEQF

v_call: TRBV19
cdr3_aa: AANPGDRGIQPQH

v_call: TRBV3-1/TRBV3-2
cdr3_aa: ASSHRPGTVNEKLF

v_call: TRBV5-5
cdr3_aa: ASSLHMSKGAYNEQF

v_call: TRBV10-1
cdr3_aa: ASSEGSTGMDGYT

v_call: TRBV28
cdr3_aa: ASSRRGVPQH